The entry below gives a single T cell receptor (beta chain) sequence along with its context. The CDR3 runs 16 residues. With V trimmed by 6 bases and J by 10 bases, 13 bases remained unmatched. CDR1 is MNHEY, CDR2 SMNVEV, per germline (reference sequence). Using immunoSEQ multiplex PCR, the repertoire was profiled, and TCRdb retains in-frame clones only, with some absent. The sample lists about 310,000 clones; approximately 85% were seen once. This record belongs to a study of blood T cell repertoires in COVID-19. Cohorts were assigned according to the clinical history that participants reported. Sequenced: PBMCs or T cells enriched from blood (not recorded which). This chain uses TRBV27 with TRBJ1-6; the match to TRBD1 covers 9 bases. This receptor was identified in a man aged 25 to 40 who had recovered from COVID-19. In nucleotides, the CDR3 is TGTGCCAGCAGCCGACCTCGGACAGGGGTTGGGTCACCCCTCCACTTT. It specifies CASSRPRTGVGSPLHF.